These T cell receptor beta chains were read from a single sample in a study of blood T cells in healthy people across ages. TCRdb recomputed calls from the 5' RACE reads with MiXCR, one row per CDR3 protein. The top ten clones hold under 9.5% of a sample with about 760,000 distinct CDR3 sequences, around 25% of them seen once. This sample also appeared in a second study, on T cells of mothers and their children.

Sequenced sample: blood. The receptor set was obtained from a boy aged 5-17 years in good health. Each CDR3 is given with its conserved first and last residue. A D gene is named only where the DNA matches it firmly. Where a row states a size, it is once, few, many or the class of an expanded clone; other rows omit it.

TGTGCCAGCAGTGAAGGATCCTCTGGTCCCGCCTATGGCTACACCTTC CASSEGSSGPAYGYTF TRBJ1-2 few TRBV2 -
TGTGCCAGCAGTATGAGGGAGACCCAGTACTTC CASSMRETQYF TRBJ2-5 - TRBV2 -
TGTGCCAGCAGCTTAGGGCGCGGCGGGAGTACTGGAGATACGCAGTATTTT CASSLGRGGSTGDTQYF TRBJ2-3 few TRBV7-2 TRBD2
TGTGCCAGCAGCTTTCTGTTGGGTACAGATACGCAGTATTTT CASSFLLGTDTQYF TRBJ2-3 - TRBV7-8 -
TGTGCCATCAGTGAGGACCCCACAGATACGCAGTATTTT CAISEDPTDTQYF TRBJ2-3 few TRBV10-3 -
TGTGCCAGCAGTTCACTAGCGGCCACCTACGAGCAGTACTTC CASSSLAATYEQYF TRBJ2-7 few TRBV12-3/TRBV12-4 TRBD2
TGTGCCAGCAGCGCACTACAGGGTTCTGGAAACACCATATATTTT CASSALQGSGNTIYF TRBJ1-3 - TRBV7-8 -
TGTGCCAGCAGCTTCCAGGAAACCTACGAGCAGTACTTC CASSFQETYEQYF TRBJ2-7 - TRBV7-9 -
TGCAGCGTCACTAGCGTGGAGTCCTCCTACGAGCAGTACTTC CSVTSVESSYEQYF TRBJ2-7 - TRBV29-1 TRBD2
TGTGCCAGCAGCTTCGATCGGGGCGGCGAGCAGTACTTC CASSFDRGGEQYF TRBJ2-7 few TRBV7-3 -
TGCAGCTTTCGGTCCTTCTCTAACTATGGCTACACCTTC CSFRSFSNYGYTF TRBJ1-2 few TRBV29-1 -
TGTGCCAGCAGTTTATCTCCCGCAATATACACTGAAGCTTTCTTT CASSLSPAIYTEAFF TRBJ1-1 - TRBV27 -
TGCAGCGTCGGCGCTAGCGGGGGGACGCGGGAGCAGTACTTC CSVGASGGTREQYF TRBJ2-7 - TRBV29-1 TRBD2
TGCGCCAGCAGCAAGGACAGGGTGGGCGCTGAAGCTTTCTTT CASSKDRVGAEAFF TRBJ1-1 - TRBV5-1 TRBD1